This TCR beta chain was identified in a study of cytomegalovirus exposure and HLA in healthy donors. Findings and caveats of the study: Using a false discovery rate of 0.05, a later analysis showed that approximately 16,000 TCR beta sequences were associated with HLA alleles. Productive rates of about 87% or about 30% were seen for most TCR beta V segments in an earlier analysis.

CDR1 ENHRY and CDR2 SYGVKD come from the germline V gene. There are 14 residues in the CDR3. V lost 6 bases and J 2 bases, leaving 14 bases between the germline ends. In its sample, this clone was seen a few times. The target antigen is unknown. Researchers ran the PCR with 60 Vbeta and 13 Jbeta primers. Clones were sequenced by immunoSEQ multiplex PCR, and TCRdb holds only the in-frame ones, with some missing. The table has 210,000 or so clones, around 80% seen once. The receptor was isolated from a boy aged 2 to 9 in good health and CMV-seronegative. This chain links TRBV10-3 with TRBJ2-7; tentatively, D is TRBD1 (5 bases). Material for sequencing was PBMCs. The CDR3 protein is CAIRESDSPYEQYF. For the CDR3, the DNA is TGTGCCATCAGAGAATCAGACAGCCCCTACGAGCAGTACTTC.